Shown below are 16 T cell receptor beta chains from a single sample sequenced in a study of T cell responses to AZD1222 COVID-19 vaccine. TCRdb's table, derived via immunoSEQ multiplex PCR, lists solely in-frame clones and lacks some. The data contain about 99,000 clones, 93% of them singletons. Sequences were derived from peripheral blood, sampled on day 0 of AZD1222 vaccination. The receptor set was obtained from an adult in good health.

V and J are TRBV9 and TRBJ2-2; 8 nucleotides align to TRBD1. This CDR3 is built from 14 residues. From germline, CDR1 is SGDLS and CDR2 YYNGEE. J lost 4 bases, V lost 4 bases, and 3 bases had no gene match. The CDR3 nucleotides read TGTGCCAGCAGCCGACAGGGGTCCACCGGGGAGCTGTTTTTT. Amino acid sequence: CASSRQGSTGELFF.

This chain uses TRBV5-4 with TRBJ1-4, with 9 bases that match TRBD1. Germline trimming cut 2 bases from V and 5 bases from J; bases unmatched to any gene: 4. There are 15 residues in the CDR3. Germline V CDR1 and CDR2: SGHNT, YYREEE (reference sequence). The CDR3: CASSFRQGGNEKLFF. The CDR3 coding sequence is TGTGCCAGCAGCTTTAGACAGGGGGGGAATGAAAAACTGTTTTTT.

The chain links TRBV28 to TRBJ2-7, with TRBD2 identical over 9 bases. The V segment lost 1 base and the J segment 2 bases; nucleotides outside the gene matches: 18. The CDR3 extends over 20 amino acids. Germline V gene lookup returns CDR1 MDHEN and CDR2 SYDVKM. The CDR3: CASSLYSGGLAGGGAYEQYF. The DNA for the CDR3 is TGTGCCAGCAGTTTATATTCGGGTGGACTCGCGGGAGGGGGGGCCTACGAGCAGTACTTC.

This chain joins TRBV4-1 and TRBJ1-1; tentative D call: TRBD1 (5 bases). Trimming stripped 4 bases from V and 8 bases from J, with 20 bases between. The CDR3 is 15 amino acids. Germline values: CDR1 MGHRA, CDR2 YSYEKL. The chain's CDR3 is CASSRKFDRGIEAFF. Written as DNA, the CDR3 is TGCGCCAGCAGCCGCAAATTTGATAGGGGTATAGAAGCTTTCTTT.

This chain joins TRBV3-1 (or the pseudogene TRBV3-2) and TRBJ1-5; 7 bases line up with TRBD1. Germline values: CDR1 LGHDT, CDR2 YNNKEL (reference sequence). The length of the CDR3 is 12 residues. The junction had 0 bases not matched to a gene; V was cut back by 5 bases and J by 5 bases. CDR3 in DNA: TGTGCCAGCAGCGACAGGGATCAGCCCCAGCATTTT. The encoded protein is CASSDRDQPQHF.

This chain links TRBV5-1 with TRBJ1-2; D remains ambiguous. The CDR3 runs 14 residues. Germline V gene data show CDR1 as SGHRS and CDR2 as YFSETQ. V shed 4 bases and J shed 7 bases, with 17 bases lying between them. Here the CDR3 reads CASSLAAEGSGYTF. DNA for the CDR3: TGCGCCAGCAGCCTGGCCGCGGAGGGCTCTGGCTACACCTTC.

This chain uses TRBV30 with TRBJ2-1; TRBD2 matches at 8 bases. The J segment lost 0 bases and the V segment lost 5 bases, leaving 6 bases of the junction unmatched. Per germline, CDR1 GTSNPN and CDR2 SVGIG (reference sequence). The length of the CDR3 is 15 residues. CDR3 sequence reads: CAWVAGPYSYNEQFF. In DNA, the CDR3 is TGTGCCTGGGTAGCGGGACCCTACTCCTACAATGAGCAGTTCTTC.

This clone was found once. The chain has TRBV6-5 and TRBJ2-7; a possible D gene is TRBD2 (5 bases). The CDR3 is made up of 13 amino acids. Germline CDR1 is MNHEY and CDR2 is SVGAGI. Trimming left V 6 bases short and J 2 bases short, with 11 bases between. The CDR3 DNA is TGTGCCAGCAGGGAGGCGGTGACCTACGAGCAGTACTTC. It encodes CASREAVTYEQYF.

The chain employs TRBV6-1 and TRBJ1-1; unclear D gene. V was cut by 1 base and J by 0 bases, with 9 bases left in between. The CDR3 consists of 15 residues. Germline loops: CDR1 MNHNS, CDR2 SASEGT. Here the CDR3 DNA reads TGTGCCAGCAGTGAAGGGACGGCGTTGAACACTGAAGCTTTCTTT. This encodes CASSEGTALNTEAFF.

The gene calls are TRBV2 and TRBJ1-6; D gene uncertain. CDR3 size: 10 residues. Trimming shortened V by 7 bases and J by 17 bases, and 12 bases separated the two germline ends. The germline V gene encodes CDR1 SNHLY and CDR2 FYNNEI. The CDR3 spells CASKAVSFHF. DNA for the CDR3: TGTGCCAGCAAGGCGGTCTCCTTCCACTTT.

V and J are TRBV7-2 and TRBJ2-1, with 8 positions matching TRBD1. This CDR3 region has 16 residues. V lost 5 bases, J lost 1 base, and 7 bases stayed unmatched. Germline assignment: CDR1 SGHTA and CDR2 FQGNSA. CDR3 amino acids: CASSPRTGPSYNEQFF. CDR3 nucleotide sequence: TGTGCCAGCAGCCCGCGGACAGGGCCGTCCTACAATGAGCAGTTCTTC.

This clone showed up just a few times. In DNA form, the CDR3 reads TGCAGCGTTGGGAGAGAGAGCAGCTCCTACGAGCAGTACTTC. It specifies CSVGRESSSYEQYF. This rearrangement joins TRBV29-1 to TRBJ2-7; no clear D gene. Trimming shortened V by 4 bases and J by 0 bases, and 13 bases separated the two germline ends. The CDR3 covers 14 residues. From germline, CDR1 is SQVTM and CDR2 ANQGSEA.

The rearrangement links TRBV12-3 or TRBV12-4 to TRBJ1-5; D not resolved. The V end was cut by 7 bases, the J end by 4 bases, with 11 bases between. This CDR3 region has 13 residues. CDR3 residues: CASTPDPNQPQHF. The CDR3 bases are TGTGCCAGCACCCCGGACCCGAATCAGCCCCAGCATTTT.

This chain connects TRBV7-6 to TRBJ2-1; 9 nucleotides match TRBD2. The CDR3 is 16 residues long. Per germline, CDR1 SGHVS and CDR2 FNYEAQ. Losses at the gene ends were 5 bases for V and 4 bases for J; bases not matched to a gene: 9. The CDR3 spells CASSPRGTSPYNEQFF. DNA for the CDR3: TGTGCCAGCAGCCCTAGAGGGACTAGCCCGTACAATGAGCAGTTCTTC.

The CDR3 protein is CASSARSPGLQETQYF. Written as DNA, the CDR3 is TGTGCCAGCAGCGCCCGCTCCCCAGGACTTCAAGAGACCCAGTACTTC. This chain links TRBV9 with TRBJ2-5, with D perhaps matching TRBD2 (5 bases). This CDR3 comprises 16 residues. V dropped 3 bases and J dropped 2 bases, with 17 bases sitting between them. Per germline, CDR1 SGDLS and CDR2 YYNGEE.

V and J are TRBV27 and TRBJ1-2; D unclear. This CDR3 is 13 amino acids long. Germline V CDR1 and CDR2: MNHEY, SMNVEV (reference sequence). V was shortened by 3 bases and J by 6 bases, with 11 bases between the two germline ends. In nucleotides, the CDR3 is TGTGCCAGCAGTTTCACCAATCATAATGGCTACACCTTC. Amino acids: CASSFTNHNGYTF.